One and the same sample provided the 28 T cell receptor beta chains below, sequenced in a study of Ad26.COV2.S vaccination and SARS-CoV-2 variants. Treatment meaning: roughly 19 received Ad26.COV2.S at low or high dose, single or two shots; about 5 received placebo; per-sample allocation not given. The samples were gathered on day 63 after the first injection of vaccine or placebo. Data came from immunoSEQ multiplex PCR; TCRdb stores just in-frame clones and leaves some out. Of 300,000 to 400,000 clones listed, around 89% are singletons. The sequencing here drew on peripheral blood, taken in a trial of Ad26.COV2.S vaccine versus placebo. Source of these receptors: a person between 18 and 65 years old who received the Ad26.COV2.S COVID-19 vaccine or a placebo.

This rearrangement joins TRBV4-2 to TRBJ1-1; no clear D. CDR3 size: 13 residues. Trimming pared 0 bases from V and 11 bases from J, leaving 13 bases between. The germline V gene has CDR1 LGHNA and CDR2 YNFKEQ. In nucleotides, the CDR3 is TGTGCCAGCAGCCAAGAGGACTTAGGTCAGGCTTTCTTT. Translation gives CASSQEDLGQAFF.

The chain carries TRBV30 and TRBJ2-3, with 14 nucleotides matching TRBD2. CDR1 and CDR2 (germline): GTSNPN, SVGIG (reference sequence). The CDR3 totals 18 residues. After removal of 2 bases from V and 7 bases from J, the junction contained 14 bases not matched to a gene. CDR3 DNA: TGTGCCTGGAGTTCCCAATTGACTAGCGGGGGGGCCAGGAATACGCAGTATTTT. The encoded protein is CAWSSQLTSGGARNTQYF.

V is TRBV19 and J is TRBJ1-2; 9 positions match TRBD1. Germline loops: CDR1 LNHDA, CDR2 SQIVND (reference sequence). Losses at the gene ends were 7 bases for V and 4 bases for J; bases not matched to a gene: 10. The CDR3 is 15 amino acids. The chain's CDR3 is CASKGQGWGGYGYTF. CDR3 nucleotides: TGTGCCAGTAAGGGACAGGGATGGGGAGGCTATGGCTACACCTTC.

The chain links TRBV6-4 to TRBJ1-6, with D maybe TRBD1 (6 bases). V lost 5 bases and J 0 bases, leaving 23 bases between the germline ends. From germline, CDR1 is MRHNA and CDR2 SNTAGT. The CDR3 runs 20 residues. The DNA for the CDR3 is TGTGCCAGCAGTCCTCGGGCCGGGACACTGCGAAGCTCCTATAATTCACCCCTCCACTTT. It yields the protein CASSPRAGTLRSSYNSPLHF.

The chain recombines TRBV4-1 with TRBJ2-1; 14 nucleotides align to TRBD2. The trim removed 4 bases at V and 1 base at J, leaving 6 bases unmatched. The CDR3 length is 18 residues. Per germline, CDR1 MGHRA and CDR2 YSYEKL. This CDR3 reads CASSRGLAGVSSYNEQFF. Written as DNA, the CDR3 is TGCGCCAGCAGCCGGGGACTAGCGGGAGTGTCTTCCTACAATGAGCAGTTCTTC.

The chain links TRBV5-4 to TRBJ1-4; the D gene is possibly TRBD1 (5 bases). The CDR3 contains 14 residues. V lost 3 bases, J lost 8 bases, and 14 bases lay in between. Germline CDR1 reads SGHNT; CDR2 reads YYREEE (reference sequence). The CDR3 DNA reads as TGTGCCAGCAGCTCTGGGGCAGTAGGGGAAAAACTGTTTTTT. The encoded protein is CASSSGAVGEKLFF.

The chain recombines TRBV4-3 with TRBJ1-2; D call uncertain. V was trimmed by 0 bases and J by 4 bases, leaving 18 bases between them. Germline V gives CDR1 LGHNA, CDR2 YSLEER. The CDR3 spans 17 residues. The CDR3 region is CASSQDTLSGQAYGYTF. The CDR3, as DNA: TGCGCCAGCAGCCAAGACACCCTTTCTGGGCAGGCCTATGGCTACACCTTC.

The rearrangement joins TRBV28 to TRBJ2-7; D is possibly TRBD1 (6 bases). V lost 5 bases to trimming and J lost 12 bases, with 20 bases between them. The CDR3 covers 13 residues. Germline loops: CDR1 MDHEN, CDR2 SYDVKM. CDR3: CASSIIKGDRAYF. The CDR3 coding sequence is TGTGCCAGCAGTATAATTAAGGGGGACCGGGCGTACTTC.

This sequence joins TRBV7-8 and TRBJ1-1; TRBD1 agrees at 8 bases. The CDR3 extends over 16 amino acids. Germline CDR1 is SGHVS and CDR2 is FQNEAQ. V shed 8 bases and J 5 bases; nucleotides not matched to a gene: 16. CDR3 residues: CASAGTGMIGPTEAFF. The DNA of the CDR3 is TGTGCCAGCGCGGGGACAGGAATGATAGGACCAACTGAAGCTTTCTTT.

CDR3 sequence reads: CASSFPGISSGNTIYF. For the CDR3, the DNA is TGTGCCAGCAGCTTTCCGGGGATCAGCTCTGGAAACACCATATATTTT. The rearrangement links TRBV5-6 to TRBJ1-3, with D uncertain. Germline V gene lookup returns CDR1 SGHDT and CDR2 YYEEEE. The CDR3 has 16 residues. Trimming removed 2 bases at V and 0 bases at J, with 12 bases between. Combining the CDR3 with reference TRBV5-6 and TRBJ1-3 gives the whole variable domain DAGVTQSPTHLIKTRGQQVTLRCSPKSGHDTVSWYQQALGQGPQFIFQYYEEEERQRGNFPDRFSGHQFPNYSSELNVNALLLGDSALYLCASSFPGISSGNTIYFGEGSWLTVV.

The DNA of the CDR3 is TGTGCCAGCAGCCAAGAAAATGGGCGGTATAATGAAAAACTGTTTTTT. Its translation: CASSQENGRYNEKLFF. The chain uses TRBV4-2 and TRBJ1-4; D not resolved. Germline CDR1 reads LGHNA; CDR2 reads YNFKEQ. CDR3 length equals 16 residues. Trimming removed 0 bases from V and 4 bases from J, with 12 bases in between.

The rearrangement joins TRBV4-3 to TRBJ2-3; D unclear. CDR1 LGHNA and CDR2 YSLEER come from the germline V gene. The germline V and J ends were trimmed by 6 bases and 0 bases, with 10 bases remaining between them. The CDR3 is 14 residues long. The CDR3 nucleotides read TGCGCCAGCAGTTTTACAGTTAGCACAGATACGCAGTATTTT. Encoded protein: CASSFTVSTDTQYF.

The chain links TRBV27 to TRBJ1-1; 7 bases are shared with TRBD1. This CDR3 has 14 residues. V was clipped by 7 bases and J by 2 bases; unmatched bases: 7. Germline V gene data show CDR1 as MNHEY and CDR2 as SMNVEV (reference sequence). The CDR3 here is CASNRQGYNTEAFF. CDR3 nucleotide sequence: TGTGCCAGCAATAGACAGGGCTACAACACTGAAGCTTTCTTT.

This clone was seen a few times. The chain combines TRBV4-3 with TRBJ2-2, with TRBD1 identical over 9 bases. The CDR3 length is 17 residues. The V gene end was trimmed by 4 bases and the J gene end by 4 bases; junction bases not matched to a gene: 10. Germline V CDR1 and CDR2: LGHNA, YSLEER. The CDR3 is CASSLLGGTGSTGELFF. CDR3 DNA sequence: TGCGCCAGCAGCCTCCTAGGGGGGACAGGGTCCACCGGGGAGCTGTTTTTT.

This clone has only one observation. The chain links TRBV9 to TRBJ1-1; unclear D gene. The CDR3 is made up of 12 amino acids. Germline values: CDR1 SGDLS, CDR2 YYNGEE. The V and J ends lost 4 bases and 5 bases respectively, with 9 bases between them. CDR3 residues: CASSYEGTEAFF. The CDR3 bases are TGTGCCAGCAGCTACGAAGGGACTGAAGCTTTCTTT.

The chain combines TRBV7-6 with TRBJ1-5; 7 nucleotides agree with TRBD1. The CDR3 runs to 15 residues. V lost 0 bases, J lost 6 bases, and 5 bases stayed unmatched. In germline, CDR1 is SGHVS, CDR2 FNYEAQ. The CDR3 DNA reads TGTGCCAGCAGCTTAGCGTCCCAGGGGGGTCAGCCCCAGCATTTT. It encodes CASSLASQGGQPQHF. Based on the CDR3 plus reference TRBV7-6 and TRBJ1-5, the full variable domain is GAGVSQSPRYKVTKRGQDVALRCDPISGHVSLYWYRQALGQGPEFLTYFNYEAQQDKSGLPNDRFSAERPEGSISTLTIQRTEQRDSAMYRCASSLASQGGQPQHFGDGTRLSIL.

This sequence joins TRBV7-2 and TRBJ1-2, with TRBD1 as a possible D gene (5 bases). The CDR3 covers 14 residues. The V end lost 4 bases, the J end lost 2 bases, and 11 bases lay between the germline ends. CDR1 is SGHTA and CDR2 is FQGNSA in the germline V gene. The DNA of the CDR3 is TGTGCCAGCAGCTGGGGACGGACCAACTATGGCTACACCTTC. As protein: CASSWGRTNYGYTF.

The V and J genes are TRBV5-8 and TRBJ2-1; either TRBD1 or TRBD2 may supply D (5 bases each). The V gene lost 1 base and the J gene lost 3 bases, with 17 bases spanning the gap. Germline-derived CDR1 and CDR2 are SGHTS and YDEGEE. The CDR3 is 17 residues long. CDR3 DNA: TGTGCCAGCAGCTTGAATTGGGGGAAAACCCTCTACAATGAGCAGTTCTTC. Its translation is CASSLNWGKTLYNEQFF.

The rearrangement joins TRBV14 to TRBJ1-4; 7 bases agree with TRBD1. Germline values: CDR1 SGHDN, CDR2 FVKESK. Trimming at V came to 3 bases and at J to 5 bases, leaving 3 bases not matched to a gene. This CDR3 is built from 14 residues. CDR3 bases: TGTGCCAGCAGCCATTTGACAGGGAATGAAAAACTGTTTTTT. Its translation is CASSHLTGNEKLFF.

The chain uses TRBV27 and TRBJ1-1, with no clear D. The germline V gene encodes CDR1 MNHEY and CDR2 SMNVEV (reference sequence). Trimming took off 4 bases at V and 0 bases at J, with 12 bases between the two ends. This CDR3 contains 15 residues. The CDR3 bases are TGTGCCAGCAGTTGGTCCGGCGGGGTGAACACTGAAGCTTTCTTT. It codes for CASSWSGGVNTEAFF.

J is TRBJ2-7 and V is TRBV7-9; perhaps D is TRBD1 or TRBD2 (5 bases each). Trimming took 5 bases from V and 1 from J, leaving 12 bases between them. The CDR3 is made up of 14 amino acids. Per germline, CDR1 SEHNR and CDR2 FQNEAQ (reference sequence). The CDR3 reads CASSREGPSYEQYF. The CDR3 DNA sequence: TGTGCCAGCAGCCGAGAGGGACCTTCCTACGAGCAGTACTTC. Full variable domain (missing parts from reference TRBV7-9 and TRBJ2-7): DTGVSQNPRHKITKRGQNVTFRCDPISEHNRLYWYRQTLGQGPEFLTYFQNEAQLEKSRLLSDRFSAERPKGSFSTLEIQRTEQGDSAMYLCASSREGPSYEQYFGPGTRLTVT.

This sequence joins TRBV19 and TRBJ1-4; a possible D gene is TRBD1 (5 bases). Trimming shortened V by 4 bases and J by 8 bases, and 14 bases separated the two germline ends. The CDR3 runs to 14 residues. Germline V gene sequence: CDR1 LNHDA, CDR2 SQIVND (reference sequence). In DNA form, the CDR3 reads TGTGCCAGTAGTAAGGGGCAGGGAGGCGAAAAACTGTTTTTT. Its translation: CASSKGQGGEKLFF.

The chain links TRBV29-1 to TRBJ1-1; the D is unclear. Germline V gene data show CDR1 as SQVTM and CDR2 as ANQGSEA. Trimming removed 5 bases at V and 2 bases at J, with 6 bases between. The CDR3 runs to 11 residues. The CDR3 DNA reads TGCAGCGTTAGGTTAAACACTGAAGCTTTCTTT. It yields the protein CSVRLNTEAFF.

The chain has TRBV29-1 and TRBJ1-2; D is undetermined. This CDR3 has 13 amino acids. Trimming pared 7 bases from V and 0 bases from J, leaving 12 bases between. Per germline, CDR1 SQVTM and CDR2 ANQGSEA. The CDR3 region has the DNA TGCAGCGCCAGGAGAGCTACTAACTATGGCTACACCTTC. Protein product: CSARRATNYGYTF.

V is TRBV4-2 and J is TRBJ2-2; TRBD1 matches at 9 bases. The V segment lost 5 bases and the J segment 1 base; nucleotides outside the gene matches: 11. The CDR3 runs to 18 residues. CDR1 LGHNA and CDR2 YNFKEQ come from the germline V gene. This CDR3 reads CASSTWDRANQNTGELFF. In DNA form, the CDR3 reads TGTGCCAGCAGCACGTGGGACAGGGCAAATCAGAACACCGGGGAGCTGTTTTTT.

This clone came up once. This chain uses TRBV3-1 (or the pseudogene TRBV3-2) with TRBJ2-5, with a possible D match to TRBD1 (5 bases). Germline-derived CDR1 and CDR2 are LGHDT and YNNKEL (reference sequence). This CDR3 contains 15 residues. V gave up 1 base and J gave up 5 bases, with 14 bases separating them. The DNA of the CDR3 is TGTGCCAGCAGCCAAGGACCCAGGGCTGGGGAGACCCAGTACTTC. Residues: CASSQGPRAGETQYF.

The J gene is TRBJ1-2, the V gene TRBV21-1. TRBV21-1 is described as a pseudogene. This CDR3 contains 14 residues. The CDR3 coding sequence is TGTGCCAGCAGCAAAGTTAGGGTAAGGGATGGCTACACCTTC. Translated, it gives CASSKVRVRDGYTF.

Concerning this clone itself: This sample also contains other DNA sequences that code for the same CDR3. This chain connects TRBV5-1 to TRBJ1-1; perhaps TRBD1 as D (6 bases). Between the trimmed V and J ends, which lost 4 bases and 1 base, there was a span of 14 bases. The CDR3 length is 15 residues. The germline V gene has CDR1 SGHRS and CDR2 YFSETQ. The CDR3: CASSPGGRPNTEAFF. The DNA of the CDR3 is TGCGCCAGCAGCCCGGGGGGCAGGCCGAACACTGAAGCTTTCTTT.